One and the same sample provided the 10 T cell receptor beta chains below, sequenced in a study of identical twins. TCRdb re-called the 5' RACE reads with MiXCR, one entry per CDR3 protein. The data show about 240,000 distinct CDR3 sequences, with about 7.5% seen just once and roughly 5% held by the top ten. These records were also assigned to another study, of yellow fever vaccine responses in identical twins.

The sample consisted of CD8+ T cells sorted from blood. These receptors were taken from a young woman in good health.

This chain links TRBV7-9 with TRBJ1-1, with 11 bases that match TRBD1. The junction had 2 bases not matched to a gene; V was cut back by 4 bases and J by 1 base. The CDR3 is 15 amino acids. The germline gives CDR1 SEHNR, CDR2 FQNEAQ (reference sequence). CDR3 sequence reads: CASSWGQGENTEAFF. The CDR3 bases are TGTGCCAGCAGCTGGGGACAGGGGGAGAACACTGAAGCTTTCTTT.

The gene calls are TRBV27 and TRBJ2-7; 10 bases align to TRBD1. Germline-derived CDR1 and CDR2 are MNHEY and SMNVEV (reference sequence). Trimming removed 6 bases from V and 3 bases from J; junction bases left unmatched: 14. CDR3 size: 17 residues. In DNA, the CDR3 is TGTGCCAGCAGCAGACAGGGGGCGGAGGGCCGAGACTACGAGCAGTACTTC. It is translated as CASSRQGAEGRDYEQYF.

For this clonotype: At one end, the junction sequence differs from germline, possibly due to a read error. J is TRBJ2-1 and V is TRBV20-1, with 7 bases lining up with TRBD1. The CDR3 loop spans 17 amino acids. Germline assignment: CDR1 DFQATT and CDR2 SNEGSKA (reference sequence). The CDR3 nucleotides are TGCTGTGCTAGAGATCAAGTGGACAGGAGCTCCTACAATGAGCAGTTCTTC. Protein sequence: CCARDQVDRSSYNEQFF.

This clonotype showed up many times. The gene calls are TRBV12-3 or TRBV12-4 and TRBJ2-1; tentatively, D is TRBD2 (5 bases). The CDR3 totals 17 residues. The germline V and J ends were trimmed by 2 bases and 8 bases, with 22 bases remaining between them. Here the CDR3 DNA reads TGTGCCAGCAGTTTAAAACCCGGACTCCCAGCTGACGATGAGCAGTTCTTC. Translated: CASSLKPGLPADDEQFF.

The chain recombines TRBV4-1 with TRBJ2-7; 7 positions agree with TRBD2. The CDR3 loop spans 15 amino acids. Looked up from germline, CDR1 is MGHRA and CDR2 is YSYEKL. With 0 bases clipped from V and 3 bases from J, the junction kept 5 bases outside the gene matches. DNA of the CDR3: TGCGCCAGCAGCCAAGATAGAGCGGGGTACTACGAGCAGTACGTC. It is translated as CASSQDRAGYYEQYV.

This clonotype was observed a few times. The chain links TRBV12-3 or TRBV12-4 to TRBJ2-1, with 9 bases identical to TRBD1. The CDR3 length is 20 residues. Germline trimming cut 1 base from V and 3 bases from J; bases unmatched to any gene: 16. The CDR3 region is CASSLVIGQGSNRLYNEQFF. CDR3 nucleotides: TGTGCCAGCAGTTTAGTGATTGGACAGGGGTCGAATCGCCTCTACAATGAGCAGTTCTTC.

The chain combines TRBV7-6 with TRBJ2-5; D ambiguous. This CDR3 is 13 amino acids long. The V and J ends lost 5 bases and 0 bases respectively, with 7 bases between them. Germline CDR1 is SGHVS and CDR2 is FNYEAQ. The CDR3: CASSPLYQETQYF. CDR3 bases: TGTGCCAGCAGCCCTTTATACCAAGAGACCCAGTACTTC.

This chain connects TRBV9 to TRBJ2-7, with D maybe TRBD2 (6 bases). The CDR3 totals 13 residues. V dropped 3 bases and J dropped 3 bases, with 10 bases sitting between them. The germline gives CDR1 SGDLS, CDR2 YYNGEE. The CDR3 protein is CASSEGLNYEQYF. As DNA, the CDR3 is TGTGCCAGCAGCGAGGGACTGAACTACGAGCAGTACTTC.

The chain combines TRBV20-1 with TRBJ2-1, with a weak D call TRBD2 (6 bases). The germline V gene has CDR1 DFQATT and CDR2 SNEGSKA (reference sequence). The CDR3 contains 15 residues. V lost 6 bases to trimming and J lost 2 bases, with 17 bases between them. CDR3 residues: CSAHGDFRTYNEQFF. The CDR3 nucleotides are TGCAGTGCCCATGGGGACTTCCGAACCTACAATGAGCAGTTCTTC.

This chain links TRBV7-9 with TRBJ2-7, with D hard to call. Germline V lookup: CDR1 SEHNR, CDR2 FQNEAQ (reference sequence). Trimming removed 5 bases from V and 3 bases from J, with 14 bases in between. CDR3 length: 14 residues. The CDR3 here is CASSPRDTIYEQYF. The DNA for the CDR3 is TGTGCCAGCAGCCCTCGTGACACGATCTACGAGCAGTACTTC.